This entry features one TCR beta chain sequence. The germline CDR1 and CDR2 sequences are SGHRS and YFSETQ. This CDR3 comprises 14 residues. J was trimmed by 7 bases and V by 4 bases; bases with no gene match: 4. The sample is drawn from a study of blood T cell repertoires in COVID-19. The overall study: Samples of COVID-19 (acute and convalescent) were obtained from the United States, Italy and Spain. Nucleic acid was either cDNA or gDNA, and it came from T cells, B-cell-depleted T cells, or PBMCs.

Original analysis: Nucleated cell number was recorded as an estimate derived from reference gene primer amplification. TCRdb keeps only in-frame clones here, not all; method: immunoSEQ multiplex PCR. V and J calls and clone size are given by that table; D and trimming were obtained from the DNA. The sample includes hundreds of thousands of clones, under 95% of them seen just once. This TCR derives from a woman in her late teens or twenties who had recovered from COVID-19. The specimen was peripheral blood. V and J are TRBV5-1 and TRBJ2-1, with 11 nucleotides matching TRBD2. The CDR3 bases are TGCGCCAGCAGCACCTTAGCGGGAGGGAATGAGCAGTTCTTC. Protein: CASSTLAGGNEQFF.